This T cell receptor (beta chain) is drawn from a study of blood T cell repertoires in COVID-19. Study details: COVID-19 samples collected from the United States, Italy and Spain covered acute and convalescent phases. PBMCs, B-cell-depleted T cells, or T cells were the source of the cDNA or gDNA that made up the material.

The table lists this clone with a few counts. In the study's own analysis: Amplification of reference gene primers was used by the study to estimate nucleated cell counts. Some clones are missing from TCRdb's copy, which holds only in-frame ones; the method was immunoSEQ multiplex PCR. V and J calls and clone size come straight from that table; D and trimming were deduced from the DNA. The repertoire holds a few hundred thousand clones, with about nine tenths as singletons. Trimming stripped 4 bases from V and 3 bases from J, with 14 bases between. In germline, CDR1 is SGDLS, CDR2 YYNGEE. The CDR3 totals 15 residues.

The chain links TRBV9 to TRBJ1-3; D is undetermined. The clonotype originates from a woman aged 60-75 years with acute or convalescent COVID-19. Sequencing was carried out using peripheral blood. CDR3 region: CASSPYSSYGNTIYF. CDR3 nucleotides: TGTGCCAGCAGCCCCTACTCCTCTTATGGAAACACCATATATTTT. The full variable domain, in which reference TRBV9 and TRBJ1-3 provide the parts outside the CDR3, is DSGVTQTPKHLITATGQRVTLRCSPRSGDLSVYWYQQSLDQGLQFLIQYYNGEERAKGNILERFSAQQFPDLHSELNLSSLELGDSALYFCASSPYSSYGNTIYFGEGSWLTVV.